This record looks at one T cell receptor (beta chain) sequence and its context. It has no known antigen specificity. The input lacks base qualities; no much larger clone sits a single base away. The sample belongs to a study of shared T cell receptors in the human thymus (dated by TCRdb to 2020 to 2022). Describing the broader study: The study examined how self-reactive, shared T-cell receptor alpha chains are generated in the human thymus.

The library came from the immunoSEQ multiplex PCR assay. What TCRdb holds here is the immuneACCESS table cut down to in-frame rearrangements. Part of the clones is not present; checked against another copy, under half of the missing clones reflect an unresolved V gene, and the others are unexplained. The sample profile shows fewer than 700,000 clones; 70% to 90% of them were found once. The leading ten clones occupy about 0.01% of the sample. The germline V gene encodes CDR1 MDHEN and CDR2 SYDVKM. From the cysteine up to the phenylalanine, the CDR3 has a length of 17 residues. The kept DNA is CDR3 alone, 51 bases in frame from the first base. A distance of 18 bases separates the germline ends of V and J, which lose 3 bases and 2 bases respectively. These data were also reused for a study on human thymus T cells. The other study reports the following: The donors were immunologically healthy infants in Finland who had open corrective cardiac surgery for congenital heart defects. Thymus tissue was obtained as surgical resects removed during corrective cardiac surgery. Both the thymic and the peripheral blood repertoires appeared to show biased V and J gene segment usage. The related research reported highly overlapping thymic TCR repertoires among unrelated individuals. The study characterized TCR alpha and beta repertoires from fewer than ten infant thymus samples and a few related peripheral blood samples. The cohort included over five male and two female infants, with donor ages spanning 7 to 244 days. After being mechanically released from the tissue, thymocytes were kept at -70 degrees C in pellets of roughly 8.5-34 million cells. A QIAsymphony instrument was used to extract genomic DNA from frozen cell pellets. The immunoSEQ multiplex PCR assay was used to amplify the TCRB and TCRAD loci from a standardized quantity of quality-controlled genomic DNA. The V(D)J region was spanned by amplicons of a length sufficient to cover the CDR3 and to identify V and J genes. Through the commercial immunoSEQ service, the amplicons were sequenced on an Illumina platform. Primer bias and sequencing errors were corrected using previously described methods, and TCRAD and TCRB definitions followed the IMGT database. Analysis of the repertoires was done with immunoSEQ Analyzer 3.0 and VDJTools and included basic statistics, V/J segment usage, diversity estimates, rarefaction and pairwise overlap. To estimate diversity, the Chao1, ChaoE, Efron-Thisted, Shannon and inverse Simpson indices were applied, and diversity was also estimated on datasets down-sampled to the smallest sample. For repertoire overlap, CDR3 nucleotide sequence, V gene and J gene had to match strictly, and clustering was done by Jaccard-based multidimensional scaling. On average, thymus samples gave 750,000 to 1,000,000 unique TCRB clonotypes, whereas blood samples gave about 84,000.

The clonotype comes from a boy under three years old with a congenital heart defect. Donor details come from another sample of the same person, matched by shared clones. The V gene is TRBV28 and the J gene is TRBJ2-3; the D gene is perhaps TRBD1, on 6 matching bases. The sequenced sample was thymocytes. The base sequence is TGTGCCAGCAGTTTCCCCCTACGGGACACAACCACAGATACGCAGTATTTT. Its amino acids are CASSFPLRDTTTDTQYF. The full variable domain, completed from the reference TRBV28 and TRBJ2-3 proteins outside the CDR3, reads DVKVTQSSRYLVKRTGEKVFLECVQDMDHENMFWYRQDPGLGLRLIYFSYDVKMKEKGDIPEGYSVSREKKERFSLILESASTNQTSMYLCASSFPLRDTTTDTQYFGPGTRLTVL.